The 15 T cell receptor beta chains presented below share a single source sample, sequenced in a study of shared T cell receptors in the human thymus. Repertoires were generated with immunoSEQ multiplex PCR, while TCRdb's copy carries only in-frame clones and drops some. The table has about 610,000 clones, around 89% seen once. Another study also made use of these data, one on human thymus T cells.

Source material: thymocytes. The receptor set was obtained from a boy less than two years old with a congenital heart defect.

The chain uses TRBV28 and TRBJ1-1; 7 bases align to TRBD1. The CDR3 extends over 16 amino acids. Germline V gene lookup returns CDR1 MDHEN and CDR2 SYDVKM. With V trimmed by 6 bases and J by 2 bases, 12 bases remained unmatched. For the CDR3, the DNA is TGTGCCAGCAGCCACAACCGGGACAGAGCCAACACTGAAGCTTTCTTT. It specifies CASSHNRDRANTEAFF.

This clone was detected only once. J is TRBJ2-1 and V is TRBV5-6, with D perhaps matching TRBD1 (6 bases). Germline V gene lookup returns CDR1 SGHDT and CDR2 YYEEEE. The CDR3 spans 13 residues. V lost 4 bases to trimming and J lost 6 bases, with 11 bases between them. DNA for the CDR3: TGTGCCAGCAGCCTCGAGGGGGTCAATGAGCAGTTCTTC. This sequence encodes CASSLEGVNEQFF.

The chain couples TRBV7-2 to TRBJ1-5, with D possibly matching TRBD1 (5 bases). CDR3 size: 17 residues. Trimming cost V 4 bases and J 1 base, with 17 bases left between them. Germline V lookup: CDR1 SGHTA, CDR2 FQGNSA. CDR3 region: CASSSGWGVGSNQPQHF. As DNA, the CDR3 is TGTGCCAGCAGCTCAGGATGGGGGGTTGGGAGCAATCAGCCCCAGCATTTT.

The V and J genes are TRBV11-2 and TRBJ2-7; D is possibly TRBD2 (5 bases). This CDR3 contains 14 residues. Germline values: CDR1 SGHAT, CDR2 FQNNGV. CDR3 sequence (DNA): TGTGCGCCACCGTCCGGTGGGAGCTCCTACGAGCAGTACTTC. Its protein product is CAPPSGGSSYEQYF. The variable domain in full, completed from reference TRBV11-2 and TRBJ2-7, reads EAGVAQSPRYKIIEKRQSVAFWCNPISGHATLYWYQQILGQGPKLLIQFQNNGVVDDSQLPKDRFSAERLKGVDSTLKIQPAKLEDSAVYLCAPPSGGSSYEQYFGPGTRLTVT.

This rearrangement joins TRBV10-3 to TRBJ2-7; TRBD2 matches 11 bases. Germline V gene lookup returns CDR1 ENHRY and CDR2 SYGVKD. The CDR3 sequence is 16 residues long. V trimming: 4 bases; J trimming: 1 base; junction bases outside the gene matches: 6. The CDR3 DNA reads TGTGCCATCAGTGGAAGTGGGACTAGCGGATCCTACGAGCAGTACTTC. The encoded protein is CAISGSGTSGSYEQYF.

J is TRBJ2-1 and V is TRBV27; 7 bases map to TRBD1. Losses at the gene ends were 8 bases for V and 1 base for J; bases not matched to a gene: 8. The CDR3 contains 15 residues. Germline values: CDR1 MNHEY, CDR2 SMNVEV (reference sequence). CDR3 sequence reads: CASSTGHTSYNEQFF. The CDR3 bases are TGTGCCAGCTCGACAGGGCACACGTCCTACAATGAGCAGTTCTTC.

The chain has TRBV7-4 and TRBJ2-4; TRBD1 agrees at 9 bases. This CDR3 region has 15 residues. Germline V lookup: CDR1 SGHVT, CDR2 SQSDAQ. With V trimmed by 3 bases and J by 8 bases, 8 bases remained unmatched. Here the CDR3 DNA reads TGTGCCAGCAGCTTCGCGGGGGACAGGGTTGACATTCAGTACTTC. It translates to CASSFAGDRVDIQYF.

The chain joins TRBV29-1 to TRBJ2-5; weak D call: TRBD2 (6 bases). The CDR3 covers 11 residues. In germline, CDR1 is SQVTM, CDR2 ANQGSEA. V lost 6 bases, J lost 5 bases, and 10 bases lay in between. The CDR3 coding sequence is TGCAGCGTGGGGGGAACGGAGACCCAGTACTTC. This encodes CSVGGTETQYF.

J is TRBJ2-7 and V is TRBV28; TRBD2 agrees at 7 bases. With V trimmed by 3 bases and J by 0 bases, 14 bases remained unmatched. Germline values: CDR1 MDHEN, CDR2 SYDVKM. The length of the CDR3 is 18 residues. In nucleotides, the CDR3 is TGTGCCAGCAGTTTCCTATCTCCTCTACGGGAGGCCTCCTACGAGCAGTACTTC. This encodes CASSFLSPLREASYEQYF.

This chain's CDR3 is CAWSALQGGTEAFF. CDR3 in DNA: TGTGCCTGGAGTGCCCTACAGGGGGGCACTGAAGCTTTCTTT. The chain recombines TRBV30 with TRBJ1-1, with 8 bases that match TRBD1. V shed 1 base, J shed 4 bases, and the junction held 5 bases outside the gene matches. This CDR3 has 14 amino acids. Germline V gene data show CDR1 as GTSNPN and CDR2 as SVGIG (reference sequence).

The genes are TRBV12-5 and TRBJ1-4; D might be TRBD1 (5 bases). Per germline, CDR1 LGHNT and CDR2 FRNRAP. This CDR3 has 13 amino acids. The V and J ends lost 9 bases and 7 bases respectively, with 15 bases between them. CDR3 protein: CASLTIRVEKLFF. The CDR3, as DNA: TGTGCTAGCCTAACAATCAGGGTTGAAAAACTGTTTTTT. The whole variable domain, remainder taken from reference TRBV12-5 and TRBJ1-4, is DARVTQTPRHKVTEMGQEVTMRCQPILGHNTVFWYRQTMMQGLELLAYFRNRAPLDDSGMPKDRFSAEMPDATLATLKIQPSEPRDSAVYFCASLTIRVEKLFFGSGTQLSVL.

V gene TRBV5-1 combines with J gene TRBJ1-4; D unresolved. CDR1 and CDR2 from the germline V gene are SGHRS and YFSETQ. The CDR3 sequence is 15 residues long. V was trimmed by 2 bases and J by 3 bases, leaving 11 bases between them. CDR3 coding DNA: TGCGCCAGCAGCTTCCTCAACTCCTCTAATGAAAAACTGTTTTTT. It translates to CASSFLNSSNEKLFF. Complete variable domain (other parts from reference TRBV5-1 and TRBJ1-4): KAGVTQTPRYLIKTRGQQVTLSCSPISGHRSVSWYQQTPGQGLQFLFEYFSETQRNKGNFPGRFSGRQFSNSRSEMNVSTLELGDSALYLCASSFLNSSNEKLFFGSGTQLSVL.

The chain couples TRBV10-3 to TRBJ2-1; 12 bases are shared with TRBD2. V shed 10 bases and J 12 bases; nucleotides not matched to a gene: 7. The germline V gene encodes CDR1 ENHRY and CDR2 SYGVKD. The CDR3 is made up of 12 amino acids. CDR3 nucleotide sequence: TGTGCCACCGGACTAGCGGGAACACGGCAGTTCTTC. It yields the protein CATGLAGTRQFF.

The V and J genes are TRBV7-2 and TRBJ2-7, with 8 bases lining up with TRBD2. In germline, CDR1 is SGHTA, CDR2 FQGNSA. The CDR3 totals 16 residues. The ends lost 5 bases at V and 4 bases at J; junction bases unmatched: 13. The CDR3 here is CASSPGGGRAVYEQYF. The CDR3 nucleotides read TGTGCCAGCAGCCCGGGAGGGGGGAGGGCCGTTTACGAGCAGTACTTC.

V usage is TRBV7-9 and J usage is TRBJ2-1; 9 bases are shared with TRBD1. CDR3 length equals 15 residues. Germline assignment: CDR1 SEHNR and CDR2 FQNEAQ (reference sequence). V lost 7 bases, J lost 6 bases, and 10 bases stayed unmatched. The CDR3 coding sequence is TGTGCCAGCACCACGGGGGACAGGGTGGCCAATGAGCAGTTCTTC. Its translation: CASTTGDRVANEQFF. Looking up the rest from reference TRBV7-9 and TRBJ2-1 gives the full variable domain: DTGVSQNPRHKITKRGQNVTFRCDPISEHNRLYWYRQTLGQGPEFLTYFQNEAQLEKSRLLSDRFSAERPKGSFSTLEIQRTEQGDSAMYLCASTTGDRVANEQFFGPGTRLTVL.